The 24 T cell receptor beta chains in this list originate from one sample, sequenced in a study of human T cells and chemical hapten exposure. One entry per CDR3 protein results from TCRdb running MiXCR on the RACE reads. The sample holds 110,000 to 150,000 distinct CDR3 sequences, 12% seen once. As to time point: patch test 2, 6 weeks after DPC sensitization. Documented treatment: therapeutic diphenylcyclopropenone sensitization with weekly scalp DPC. The specimen was whole blood, collected in connection with sensitization to the hapten diphenylcyclopropenone (DPC). All receptors derive from a woman aged 45-65 years with alopecia areata. Some clones in this sample may be carry-over from other donors' samples.

The chain links TRBV25-1 to TRBJ1-2; a possible D gene is TRBD1 (5 bases). CDR1 and CDR2 (germline): MGHDK, SYGVNS. The CDR3 spans 13 residues. Trimming removed 3 bases from V and 8 bases from J, with 13 bases in between. CDR3 DNA sequence: TGTGCCAGCAGTGAGAGGGGTGTGGGCGGCTACACCTTC. It yields the protein CASSERGVGGYTF.

This clonotype was seen many times. J is TRBJ2-7 and V is TRBV14; D might be TRBD1 (6 bases). The germline V and J ends were trimmed by 8 bases and 3 bases, with 11 bases remaining between them. The CDR3 totals 12 residues. The germline V gene encodes CDR1 SGHDN and CDR2 FVKESK. DNA for the CDR3: TGTGCCAGCGGTACAGGGATCTACGAGCAGTACTTC. Translating it yields CASGTGIYEQYF.

This clonotype was recorded a few times. The V and J genes are TRBV12-3 or TRBV12-4 and TRBJ1-2; D possibly corresponds to TRBD1 (6 bases). Trimming took off 3 bases at V and 8 bases at J, with 13 bases between the two ends. CDR3 length equals 13 residues. CDR3 DNA: TGTGCCAGCAGTTTGTCAGGGGCGCAAGGCTACACCTTC. Its protein product is CASSLSGAQGYTF.

In its sample, this clonotype was seen a few times. The rearrangement uses TRBV20-1 and TRBJ2-3; D may be TRBD2 (5 bases). Germline assignment: CDR1 DFQATT and CDR2 SNEGSKA (reference sequence). This CDR3 comprises 12 residues. Trimming shortened V by 5 bases and J by 10 bases, and 16 bases separated the two germline ends. For the CDR3, the DNA is TGCAGTGCTGAATCAGGACTGCTTCCGCAGTATTTT. Its translation is CSAESGLLPQYF.

This clonotype was seen repeatedly, ten times or more. The J gene is TRBJ2-5, the V gene TRBV5-4; possible D gene TRBD1, 5 bases. V was trimmed by 0 bases and J by 7 bases, leaving 7 bases between them. CDR3 length: 12 amino acids. CDR1 is SGHNT, CDR2 YYREEE, per germline (reference sequence). The CDR3 region has the DNA TGTGCCAGCAGCTTGGCCCAGGGGACCCAGTACTTC. Its protein product is CASSLAQGTQYF.

V usage is TRBV20-1 and J usage is TRBJ2-7; TRBD2 matches 12 bases. Germline V gene lookup returns CDR1 DFQATT and CDR2 SNEGSKA (reference sequence). The CDR3 has 15 residues. V lost 2 bases to trimming and J lost 5 bases; unmatched junction nucleotides: 7. CDR3 in amino acids: CSARPLAGGHNEQYF. The CDR3 DNA sequence: TGCAGTGCTAGACCGCTAGCGGGAGGGCATAACGAGCAGTACTTC.

The sample holds a few counts of this clonotype. The chain is built from TRBV27 and TRBJ2-2; 8 bases line up with TRBD1. This CDR3 contains 14 residues. Germline V gives CDR1 MNHEY, CDR2 SMNVEV (reference sequence). V trimming: 10 bases; J trimming: 4 bases; junction bases outside the gene matches: 8. The CDR3 reads CATLDRVATGELFF. The CDR3 bases are TGTGCCACCCTGGACAGGGTAGCCACCGGGGAGCTGTTTTTT.

CDR3 in DNA: TGTGCCAGCAGTGTCGGGACAGGACCTAACTATGGCTACACCTTC. Its protein product is CASSVGTGPNYGYTF. The chain joins TRBV2 to TRBJ1-2, with 8 bases matching TRBD1. This CDR3 has 15 amino acids. Germline V gene lookup returns CDR1 SNHLY and CDR2 FYNNEI. V lost 4 bases to trimming and J lost 0 bases; unmatched junction nucleotides: 4.

This clonotype was seen only a few times. V usage is TRBV30 and J usage is TRBJ1-1; no firm D call. Germline values: CDR1 GTSNPN, CDR2 SVGIG (reference sequence). This CDR3 spans 12 amino acids. With 1 base removed from V and 0 bases from J, the gap between germline ends came to 3 bases. The CDR3 spells CAWSGVNTEAFF. Here the CDR3 DNA reads TGTGCCTGGAGTGGAGTGAACACTGAAGCTTTCTTT. Together with reference TRBV30 and TRBJ1-1, the CDR3 gives the full variable domain: SQTIHQWPATLVQPVGSPLSLECTVEGTSNPNLYWYRQAAGRGLQLLFYSVGIGQISSEVPQNLSASRPQDRQFILSSKKLLLSDSGFYLCAWSGVNTEAFFGQGTRLTVV.

Turning to this clonotype: One end of the junction varies from germline; a read error may be responsible. The chain links TRBV7-6 to TRBJ2-5; D is unresolved. The length of the CDR3 is 13 residues. Germline V gene lookup returns CDR1 SGHVS and CDR2 FNYEAQ. The CDR3 sequence: CVSSLPSTVGEYF. CDR3 DNA sequence: TGTGTCAGCAGCTTACCCTCGACCGTGGGCGAGTACTTC.

This clonotype has only a few counts. This chain connects TRBV5-5 to TRBJ2-5; TRBD2 agrees at 9 bases. V dropped 1 base and J dropped 5; count of bases not matched to a gene: 3. The length of the CDR3 is 14 residues. Per germline, CDR1 SGHKS and CDR2 YYEKEE (reference sequence). This chain's CDR3 is CASSLSGRPETQYF. DNA of the CDR3: TGTGCCAGCAGCTTGAGCGGGAGGCCGGAGACCCAGTACTTC.

The rearrangement links TRBV7-2 to TRBJ1-5, with D hard to call. The CDR3 has 15 residues. The V and J ends lost 1 base and 0 bases respectively, with 7 bases between them. Germline V CDR1 and CDR2: SGHTA, FQGNSA. The CDR3 sequence: CASSLVRNSNQPQHF. The CDR3 DNA follows: TGTGCCAGCAGCTTAGTTAGGAATAGCAATCAGCCCCAGCATTTT.

V and J are TRBV28 and TRBJ2-5; possibly TRBD1 for D (7 bases). Trimming stripped 6 bases from V and 7 bases from J, with 12 bases between. Germline V gene lookup returns CDR1 MDHEN and CDR2 SYDVKM. The CDR3 length is 12 residues. The CDR3 protein is CASSAGGRTQYF. The CDR3, as DNA: TGTGCCAGCAGCGCAGGGGGGAGGACCCAGTACTTC.

This clonotype occurred a few times. This rearrangement joins TRBV9 to TRBJ1-5; D is uncertain. This CDR3 spans 14 amino acids. CDR1 is SGDLS and CDR2 is YYNGEE in the germline V gene. The germline V and J ends were trimmed by 0 bases and 2 bases, with 6 bases remaining between them. CDR3 sequence reads: CASSVEGGNQPQHF. As DNA, the CDR3 is TGTGCCAGCAGCGTAGAAGGTGGCAATCAGCCCCAGCATTTT.

The gene calls are TRBV11-2 and TRBJ2-2; D possibly corresponds to TRBD2 (6 bases). From germline, CDR1 is SGHAT and CDR2 FQNNGV. Trimming shortened V by 0 bases and J by 2 bases, and 10 bases separated the two germline ends. The CDR3 consists of 16 residues. CDR3 sequence reads: CASSLDGRANTGELFF. The DNA of the CDR3 is TGTGCCAGCAGCTTAGACGGGAGAGCCAACACCGGGGAGCTGTTTTTT.

Of note for this clonotype: One end of the junction does not line up with germline, which may come from a read error. This rearrangement joins TRBV7-9 to TRBJ2-7; tentative D call: TRBD2 (6 bases). Germline loops: CDR1 SEHNR, CDR2 FQNEAQ (reference sequence). The CDR3 is made up of 14 amino acids. The CDR3 nucleotides read TGTGTCAGCAGCTTAGGGAGCGGGCTGGACGAGCAGTACTTC. Translating it yields CVSSLGSGLDEQYF.

V usage is TRBV20-1 and J usage is TRBJ2-4; TRBD2 matches at 7 bases. Trimming removed 5 bases from V and 7 bases from J; junction bases left unmatched: 8. CDR1 and CDR2 from the germline V gene are DFQATT and SNEGSKA (reference sequence). CDR3 length: 13 amino acids. CDR3 in amino acids: CSAPGLAANIQYF. The CDR3 DNA is TGCAGTGCTCCCGGGCTAGCGGCCAACATTCAGTACTTC.

The table lists this clonotype with a few counts. The chain couples TRBV12-3 or TRBV12-4 to TRBJ1-2; D call uncertain. Trimming took 3 bases from V and 6 from J, leaving 8 bases between them. CDR3 length: 12 amino acids. The CDR3 sequence: CASSFSSHGYTF. The CDR3 DNA is TGTGCCAGCAGTTTCAGCAGTCATGGCTACACCTTC.

The rearrangement links TRBV29-1 to TRBJ1-1; 9 bases line up with TRBD1. V lost 7 bases to trimming and J lost 4 bases; unmatched junction nucleotides: 4. Germline CDR1 SQVTM, CDR2 ANQGSEA. There are 12 residues in the CDR3. The CDR3 nucleotides are TGCAGCGGGGAGACAGGGGGCACTGAAGCTTTCTTT. It is translated as CSGETGGTEAFF.

V usage is TRBV20-1 and J usage is TRBJ2-1; 14 nucleotides match TRBD2. There are 16 residues in the CDR3. Germline V lookup: CDR1 DFQATT, CDR2 SNEGSKA (reference sequence). With 6 bases clipped from V and 3 bases from J, the junction kept 7 bases outside the gene matches. The CDR3 loop is CSAIRTSGGIYNEQFF. CDR3 DNA sequence: TGCAGTGCCATCCGGACTAGCGGGGGGATCTACAATGAGCAGTTCTTC.

This clonotype was picked up a small number of times. V and J are TRBV29-1 and TRBJ2-1; D gene unclear. The V end lost 0 bases, the J end lost 9 bases, and 15 bases lay between the germline ends. The CDR3 is 14 residues long. Germline V gene sequence: CDR1 SQVTM, CDR2 ANQGSEA. The CDR3 DNA is TGCAGCGTTGAAGATGATCTACGCATTCCTGAGCAGTTCTTC. Protein sequence: CSVEDDLRIPEQFF.

CDR3 in DNA: TGTGCCACCAGTGAGCCGGGCGGGTCCATAAATGAGCAGTTCTTC. Protein sequence: CATSEPGGSINEQFF. V is TRBV24-1 and J is TRBJ2-1; a possible D gene is TRBD2 (5 bases). V was trimmed by 4 bases and J by 7 bases, leaving 16 bases between them. CDR1 and CDR2 from the germline V gene are KGHDR and SFDVKD. CDR3 size: 15 residues.

This clonotype has ten or more counts. V and J are TRBV12-3 or TRBV12-4 and TRBJ2-5; 8 bases map to TRBD2. The CDR3 runs 13 residues. With 6 bases clipped from V and 5 bases from J, the junction kept 5 bases outside the gene matches. The CDR3 coding sequence is TGTGCCAGCAGCGGACTAGCAAAGGAGACCCAGTACTTC. This codes for CASSGLAKETQYF.

V and J are TRBV7-2 and TRBJ2-3; 13 bases fit TRBD2. The V segment lost 4 bases and the J segment 6 bases; nucleotides outside the gene matches: 7. The germline V gene encodes CDR1 SGHTA and CDR2 FQGNSA. The CDR3 runs 16 residues. CDR3: CASSSGLAGESDTQYF. The CDR3 DNA follows: TGTGCCAGCAGCTCCGGACTAGCGGGAGAATCGGATACGCAGTATTTT.